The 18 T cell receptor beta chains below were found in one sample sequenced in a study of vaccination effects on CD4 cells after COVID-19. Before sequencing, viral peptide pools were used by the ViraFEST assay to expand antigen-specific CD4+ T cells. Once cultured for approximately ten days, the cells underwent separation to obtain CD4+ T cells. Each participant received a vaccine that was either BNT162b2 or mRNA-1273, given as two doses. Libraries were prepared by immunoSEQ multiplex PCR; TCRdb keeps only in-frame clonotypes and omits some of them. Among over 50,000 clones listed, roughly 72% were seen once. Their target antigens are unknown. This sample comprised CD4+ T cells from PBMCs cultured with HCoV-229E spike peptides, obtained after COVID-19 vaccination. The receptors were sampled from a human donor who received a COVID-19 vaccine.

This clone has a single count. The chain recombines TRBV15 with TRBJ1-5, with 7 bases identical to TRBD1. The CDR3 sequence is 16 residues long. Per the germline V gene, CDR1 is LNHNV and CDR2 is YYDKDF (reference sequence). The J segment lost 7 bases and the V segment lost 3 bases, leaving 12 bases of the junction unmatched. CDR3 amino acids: CATSRRLDRDGQPQHF. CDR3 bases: TGTGCCACCAGCAGGAGACTAGACAGGGACGGACAGCCCCAGCATTTT. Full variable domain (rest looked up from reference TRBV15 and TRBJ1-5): DAMVIQNPRYQVTQFGKPVTLSCSQTLNHNVMYWYQQKSSQAPKLLFHYYDKDFNNEADTPDNFQSRRPNTSFCFLDIRSPGLGDTAMYLCATSRRLDRDGQPQHFGDGTRLSIL.

The CDR3 region is CASSHSHGDTIYF. In DNA form, the CDR3 reads TGTGCCAGCAGCCACTCACACGGGGACACCATATATTTT. This rearrangement joins TRBV7-9 to TRBJ1-3; D not resolved. V was pared by 5 bases and J by 8 bases, with 13 bases between. The CDR3 has 13 amino acids. Germline V lookup: CDR1 SEHNR, CDR2 FQNEAQ (reference sequence).

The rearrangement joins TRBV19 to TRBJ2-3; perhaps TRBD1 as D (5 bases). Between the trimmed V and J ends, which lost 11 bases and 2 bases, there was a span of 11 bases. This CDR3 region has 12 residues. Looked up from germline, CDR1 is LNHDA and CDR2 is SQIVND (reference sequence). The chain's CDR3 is CACRQNTDTQYF. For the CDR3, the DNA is TGTGCCTGTCGACAGAACACAGATACGCAGTATTTT.

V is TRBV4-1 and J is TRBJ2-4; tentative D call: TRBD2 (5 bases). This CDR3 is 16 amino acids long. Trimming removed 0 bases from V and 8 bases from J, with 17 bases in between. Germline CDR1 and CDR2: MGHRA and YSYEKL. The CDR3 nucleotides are TGCGCCAGCAGCCAAGACTCACGTCCGGGATCGGACATTCAGTACTTC. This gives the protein CASSQDSRPGSDIQYF.

CDR3 in DNA: TGTGCCAGCAGTTTAGCGAGAGGAGAGACCCAGTACTTC. Translation: CASSLARGETQYF. The chain joins TRBV12-3 or TRBV12-4 to TRBJ2-5; D call uncertain. The CDR3 is 13 residues long. V lost 0 bases, J lost 4 bases, and 6 bases lay in between.

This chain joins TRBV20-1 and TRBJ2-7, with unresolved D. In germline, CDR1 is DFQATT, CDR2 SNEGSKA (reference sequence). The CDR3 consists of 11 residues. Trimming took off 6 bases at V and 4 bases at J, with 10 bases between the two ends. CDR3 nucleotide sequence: TGCAGTGCCCGAGACGGATACGAGCAGTACGTC. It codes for CSARDGYEQYV.

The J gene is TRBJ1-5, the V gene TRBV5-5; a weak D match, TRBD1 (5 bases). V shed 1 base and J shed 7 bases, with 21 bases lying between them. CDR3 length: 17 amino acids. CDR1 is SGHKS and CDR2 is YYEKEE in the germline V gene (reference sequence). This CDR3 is CASSLYGGGLGEQPQHF. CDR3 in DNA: TGTGCCAGCAGCTTGTATGGTGGAGGCTTGGGGGAACAGCCCCAGCATTTT.

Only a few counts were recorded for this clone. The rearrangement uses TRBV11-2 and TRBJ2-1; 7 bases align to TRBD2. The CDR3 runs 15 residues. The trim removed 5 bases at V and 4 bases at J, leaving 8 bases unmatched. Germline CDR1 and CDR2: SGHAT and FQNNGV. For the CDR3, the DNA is TGTGCCAGCAGCCCATTCCGGGAGGAGTACAATGAGCAGTTCTTC. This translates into CASSPFREEYNEQFF.

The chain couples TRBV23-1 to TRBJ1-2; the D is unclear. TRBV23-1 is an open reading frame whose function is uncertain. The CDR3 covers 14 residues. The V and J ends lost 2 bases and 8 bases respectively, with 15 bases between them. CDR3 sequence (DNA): TGCGCCAGCAGTCAAACGGACCTAAAACCAGGCTACACCTTC. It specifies CASSQTDLKPGYTF.

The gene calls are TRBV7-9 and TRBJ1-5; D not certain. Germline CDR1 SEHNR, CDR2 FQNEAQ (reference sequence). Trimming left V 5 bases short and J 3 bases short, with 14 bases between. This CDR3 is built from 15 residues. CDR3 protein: CASSQGVTHNQPQHF. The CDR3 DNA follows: TGTGCCAGCAGCCAAGGCGTTACCCACAATCAGCCCCAGCATTTT. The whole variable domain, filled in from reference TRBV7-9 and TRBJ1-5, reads DTGVSQNPRHKITKRGQNVTFRCDPISEHNRLYWYRQTLGQGPEFLTYFQNEAQLEKSRLLSDRFSAERPKGSFSTLEIQRTEQGDSAMYLCASSQGVTHNQPQHFGDGTRLSIL.

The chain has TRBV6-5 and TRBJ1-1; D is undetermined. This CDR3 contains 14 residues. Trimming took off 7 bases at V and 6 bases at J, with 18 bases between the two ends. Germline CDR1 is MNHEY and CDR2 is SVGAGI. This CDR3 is CASKAGQPHSEAFF. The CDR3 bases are TGTGCCAGCAAAGCGGGTCAGCCTCACTCTGAAGCTTTCTTT.

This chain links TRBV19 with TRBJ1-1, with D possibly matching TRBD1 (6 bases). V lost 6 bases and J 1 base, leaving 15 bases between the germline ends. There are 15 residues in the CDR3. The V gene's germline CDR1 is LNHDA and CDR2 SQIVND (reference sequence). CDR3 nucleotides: TGTGCCAGTAGGCCCGAGGGGGGAGGGAACACTGAAGCTTTCTTT. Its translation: CASRPEGGGNTEAFF.

The CDR3 spells CASSPVGATNEKLFF. The CDR3 coding sequence is TGCGCCAGTTCTCCCGTGGGAGCCACTAATGAAAAACTGTTTTTT. This sequence joins TRBV4-1 and TRBJ1-4; D remains unclear. Per the germline V gene, CDR1 is MGHRA and CDR2 is YSYEKL. V gave up 9 bases and J gave up 2 bases, with 16 bases separating them. This CDR3 region has 15 residues.

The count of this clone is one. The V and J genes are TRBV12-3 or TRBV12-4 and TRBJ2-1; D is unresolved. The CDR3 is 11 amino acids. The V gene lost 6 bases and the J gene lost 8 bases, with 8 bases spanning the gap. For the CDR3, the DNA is TGTGCCAGCAGGTACAGTTATGAGCAGTTCTTC. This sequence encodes CASRYSYEQFF.

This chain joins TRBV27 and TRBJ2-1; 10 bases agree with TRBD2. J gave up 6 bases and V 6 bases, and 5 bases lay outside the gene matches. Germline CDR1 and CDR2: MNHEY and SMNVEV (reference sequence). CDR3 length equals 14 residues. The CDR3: CASRKRGGSNEQFF. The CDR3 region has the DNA TGTGCCAGCAGGAAGCGGGGGGGCTCCAATGAGCAGTTCTTC.

The CDR3 is CSASRGGSTDTQYF. The CDR3 DNA reads TGCAGTGCTAGTCGCGGGGGTAGCACAGATACGCAGTATTTT. The chain links TRBV20-1 to TRBJ2-3, with 7 bases matching TRBD2. Germline V lookup: CDR1 DFQATT, CDR2 SNEGSKA (reference sequence). Trimming took 3 bases from V and 0 from J; bases not matched to a gene: 3. There are 14 residues in the CDR3.

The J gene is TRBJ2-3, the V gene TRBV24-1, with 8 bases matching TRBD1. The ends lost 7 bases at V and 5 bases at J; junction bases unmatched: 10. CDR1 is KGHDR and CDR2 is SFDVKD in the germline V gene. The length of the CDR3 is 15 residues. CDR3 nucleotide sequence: TGTGCCACCAGCGGACAGGGTGAGTCAGGAGATACGCAGTATTTT. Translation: CATSGQGESGDTQYF.

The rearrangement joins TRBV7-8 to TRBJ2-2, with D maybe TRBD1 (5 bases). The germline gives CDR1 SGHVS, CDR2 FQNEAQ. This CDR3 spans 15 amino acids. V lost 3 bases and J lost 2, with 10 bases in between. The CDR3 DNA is TGTGCCAGCAGCTTGACAGAAAAAAACACCGGGGAGCTGTTTTTT. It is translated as CASSLTEKNTGELFF.